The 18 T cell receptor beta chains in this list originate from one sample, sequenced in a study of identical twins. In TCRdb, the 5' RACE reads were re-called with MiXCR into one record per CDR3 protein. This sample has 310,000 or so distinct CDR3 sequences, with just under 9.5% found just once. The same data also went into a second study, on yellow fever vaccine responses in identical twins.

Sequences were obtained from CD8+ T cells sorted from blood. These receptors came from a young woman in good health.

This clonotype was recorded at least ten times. The CDR3 DNA reads as TGTGCCAGCAGCTTAGGGGCCGAGGCGGTCTACGAGCAGTACTTC. It encodes CASSLGAEAVYEQYF. The rearrangement links TRBV11-3 to TRBJ2-7; D is unresolved. The CDR3 totals 15 residues. CDR1 is SGHNT, CDR2 YENEEA, per germline. V was pared by 1 base and J by 3 bases, with 13 bases between.

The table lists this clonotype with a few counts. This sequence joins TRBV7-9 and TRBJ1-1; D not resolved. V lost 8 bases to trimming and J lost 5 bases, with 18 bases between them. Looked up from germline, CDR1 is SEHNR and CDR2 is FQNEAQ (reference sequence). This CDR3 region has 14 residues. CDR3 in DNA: TGTGCCAGCGGAGGAAGGGCGGACGTGACTGAAGCTTTCTTT. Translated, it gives CASGGRADVTEAFF.

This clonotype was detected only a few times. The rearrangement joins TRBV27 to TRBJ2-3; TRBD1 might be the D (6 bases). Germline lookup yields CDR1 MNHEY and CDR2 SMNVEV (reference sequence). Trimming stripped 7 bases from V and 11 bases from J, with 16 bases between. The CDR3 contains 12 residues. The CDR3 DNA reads TGTGCCAGCATCCAACCTCCGGGACAGCAGTATTTT. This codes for CASIQPPGQQYF.

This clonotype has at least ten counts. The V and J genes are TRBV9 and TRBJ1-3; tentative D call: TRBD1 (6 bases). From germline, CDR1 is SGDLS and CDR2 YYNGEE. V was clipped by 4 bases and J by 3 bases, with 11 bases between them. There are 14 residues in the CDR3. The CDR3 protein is CASSPPGHGNTIYF. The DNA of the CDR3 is TGTGCCAGCAGCCCCCCGGGACATGGAAACACCATATATTTT.

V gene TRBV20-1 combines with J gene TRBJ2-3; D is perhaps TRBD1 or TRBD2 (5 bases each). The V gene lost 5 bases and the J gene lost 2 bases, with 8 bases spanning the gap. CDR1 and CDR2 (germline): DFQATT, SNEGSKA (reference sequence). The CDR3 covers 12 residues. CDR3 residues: CSAGDPTDTQYF. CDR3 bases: TGCAGTGCTGGGGACCCCACAGATACGCAGTATTTT.

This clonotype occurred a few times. The CDR3 DNA reads TGTGCCAGCAGTTTGGTTCCGGGGGAGCAGTACTTC. This gives the protein CASSLVPGEQYF. This chain links TRBV28 with TRBJ2-7, with D maybe TRBD2 (5 bases). V was clipped by 3 bases and J by 7 bases, with 10 bases between them. Per germline, CDR1 MDHEN and CDR2 SYDVKM. The CDR3 totals 12 residues. Complete variable domain (other parts from reference TRBV28 and TRBJ2-7): DVKVTQSSRYLVKRTGEKVFLECVQDMDHENMFWYRQDPGLGLRLIYFSYDVKMKEKGDIPEGYSVSREKKERFSLILESASTNQTSMYLCASSLVPGEQYFGPGTRLTVT.

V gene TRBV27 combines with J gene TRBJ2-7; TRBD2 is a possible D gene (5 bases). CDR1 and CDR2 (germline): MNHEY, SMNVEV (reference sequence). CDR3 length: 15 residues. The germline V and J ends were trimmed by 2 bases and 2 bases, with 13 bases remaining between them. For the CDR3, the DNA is TGTGCCAGCAGTTTAGACCGGGGTTATGCCTACGAGCAGTACTTC. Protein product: CASSLDRGYAYEQYF.

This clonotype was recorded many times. The DNA of the CDR3 is TGTGCCAGCACCCTAAGGGGACAGGGGTTATATGGCTACACCTTC. It specifies CASTLRGQGLYGYTF. J is TRBJ1-2 and V is TRBV12-3 or TRBV12-4; 10 bases line up with TRBD1. CDR3 length equals 15 residues. The trim removed 7 bases at V and 5 bases at J, leaving 10 bases unmatched.

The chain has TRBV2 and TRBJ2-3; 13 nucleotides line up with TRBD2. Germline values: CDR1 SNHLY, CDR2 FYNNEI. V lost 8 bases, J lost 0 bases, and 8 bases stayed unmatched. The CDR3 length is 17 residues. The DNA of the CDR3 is TGTGCCAGCGAGACTAGCGGGGGGACCGTAAGCACAGATACGCAGTATTTT. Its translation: CASETSGGTVSTDTQYF.

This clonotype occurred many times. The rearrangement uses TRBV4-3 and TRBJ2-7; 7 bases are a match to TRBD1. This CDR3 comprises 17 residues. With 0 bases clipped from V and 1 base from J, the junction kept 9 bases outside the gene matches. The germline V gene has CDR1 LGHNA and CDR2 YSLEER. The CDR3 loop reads CASSQELLGQPSYEQYF. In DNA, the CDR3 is TGCGCCAGCAGCCAAGAGCTCCTGGGACAGCCTTCCTACGAGCAGTACTTC.

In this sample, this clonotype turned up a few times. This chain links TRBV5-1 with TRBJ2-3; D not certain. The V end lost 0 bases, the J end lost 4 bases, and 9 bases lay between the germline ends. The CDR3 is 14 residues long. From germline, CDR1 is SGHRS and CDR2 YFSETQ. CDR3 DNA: TGCGCCAGCAGCTTGGAGTGGGTCGCAGATACGCAGTATTTT. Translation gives CASSLEWVADTQYF. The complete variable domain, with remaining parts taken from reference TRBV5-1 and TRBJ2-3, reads KAGVTQTPRYLIKTRGQQVTLSCSPISGHRSVSWYQQTPGQGLQFLFEYFSETQRNKGNFPGRFSGRQFSNSRSEMNVSTLELGDSALYLCASSLEWVADTQYFGPGTRLTVL.

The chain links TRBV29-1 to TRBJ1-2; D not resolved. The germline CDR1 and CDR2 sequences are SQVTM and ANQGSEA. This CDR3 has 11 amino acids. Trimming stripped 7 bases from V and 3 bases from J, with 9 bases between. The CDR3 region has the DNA TGCAGCGCCATCATAGACTATGGCTACACCTTC. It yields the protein CSAIIDYGYTF.

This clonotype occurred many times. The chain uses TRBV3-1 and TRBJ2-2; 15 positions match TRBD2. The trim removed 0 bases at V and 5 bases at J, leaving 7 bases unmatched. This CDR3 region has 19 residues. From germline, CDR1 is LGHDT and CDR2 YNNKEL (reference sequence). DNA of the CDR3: TGTGCCAGCAGCCAAGATGGGACTAGCGGGAGGTTGTGGACCGGGGAGCTGTTTTTT. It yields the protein CASSQDGTSGRLWTGELFF.

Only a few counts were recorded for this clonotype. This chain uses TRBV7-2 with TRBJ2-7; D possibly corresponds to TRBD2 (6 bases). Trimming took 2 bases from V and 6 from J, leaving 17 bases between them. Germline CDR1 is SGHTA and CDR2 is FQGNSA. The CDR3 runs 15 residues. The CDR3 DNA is TGTGCCAGCAGCTTATATGGGACTCCTATCCCCGAGCAGTACTTC. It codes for CASSLYGTPIPEQYF. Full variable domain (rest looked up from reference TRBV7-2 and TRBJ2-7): GAGVSQSPSNKVTEKGKDVELRCDPISGHTALYWYRQSLGQGLEFLIYFQGNSAPDKSGLPSDRFSAERTGGSVSTLTIQRTQQEDSAVYLCASSLYGTPIPEQYFGPGTRLTVT.

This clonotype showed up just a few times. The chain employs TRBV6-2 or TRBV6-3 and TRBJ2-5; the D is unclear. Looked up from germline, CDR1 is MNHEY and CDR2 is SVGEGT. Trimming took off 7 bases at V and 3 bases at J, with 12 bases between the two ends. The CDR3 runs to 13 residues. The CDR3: CASIHELKETQYF. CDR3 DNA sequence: TGTGCCAGCATTCATGAATTGAAAGAGACCCAGTACTTC.

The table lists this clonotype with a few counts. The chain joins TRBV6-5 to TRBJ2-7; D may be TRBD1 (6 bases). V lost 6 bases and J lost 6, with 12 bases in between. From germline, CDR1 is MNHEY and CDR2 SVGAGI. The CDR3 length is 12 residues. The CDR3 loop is CASSLTGSEQYF. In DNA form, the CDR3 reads TGTGCCAGCAGCTTAACAGGGAGCGAGCAGTACTTC.

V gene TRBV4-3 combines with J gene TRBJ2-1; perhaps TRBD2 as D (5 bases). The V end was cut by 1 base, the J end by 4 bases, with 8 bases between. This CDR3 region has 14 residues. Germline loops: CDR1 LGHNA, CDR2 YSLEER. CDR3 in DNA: TGCGCCAGCAGCCAAGGGACTCCTTACAATGAGCAGTTCTTC. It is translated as CASSQGTPYNEQFF.

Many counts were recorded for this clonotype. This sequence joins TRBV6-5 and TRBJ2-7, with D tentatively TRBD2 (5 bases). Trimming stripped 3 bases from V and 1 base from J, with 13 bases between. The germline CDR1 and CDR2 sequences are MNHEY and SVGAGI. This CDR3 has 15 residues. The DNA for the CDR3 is TGTGCCAGCAGTTATTATTTCGGGGAATCCTACGAGCAGTACTTC. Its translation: CASSYYFGESYEQYF.